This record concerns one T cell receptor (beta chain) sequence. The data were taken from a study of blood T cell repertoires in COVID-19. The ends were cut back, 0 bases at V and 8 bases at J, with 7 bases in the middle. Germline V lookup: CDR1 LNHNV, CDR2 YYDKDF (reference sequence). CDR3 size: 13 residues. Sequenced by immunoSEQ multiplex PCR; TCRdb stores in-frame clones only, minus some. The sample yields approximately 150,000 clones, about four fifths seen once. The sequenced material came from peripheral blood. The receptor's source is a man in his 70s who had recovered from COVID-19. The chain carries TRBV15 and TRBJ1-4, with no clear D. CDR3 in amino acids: CATSRDREEKLFF. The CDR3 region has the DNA TGTGCCACCAGCAGAGATCGGGAAGAAAAACTGTTTTTT.